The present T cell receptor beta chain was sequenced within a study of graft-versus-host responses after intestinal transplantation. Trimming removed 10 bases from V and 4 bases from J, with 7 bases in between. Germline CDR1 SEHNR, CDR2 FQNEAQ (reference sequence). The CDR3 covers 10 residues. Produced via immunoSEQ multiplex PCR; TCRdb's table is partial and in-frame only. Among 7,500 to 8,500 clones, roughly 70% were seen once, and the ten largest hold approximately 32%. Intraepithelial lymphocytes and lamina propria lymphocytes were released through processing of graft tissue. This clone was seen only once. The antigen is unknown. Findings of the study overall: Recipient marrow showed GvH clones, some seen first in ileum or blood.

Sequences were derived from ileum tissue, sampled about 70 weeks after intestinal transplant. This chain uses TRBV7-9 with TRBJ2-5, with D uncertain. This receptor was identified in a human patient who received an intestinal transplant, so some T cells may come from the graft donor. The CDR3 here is CATYRETQYF. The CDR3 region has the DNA TGTGCCACCTATCGAGAGACCCAGTACTTC.